Sequencing of this T cell receptor (beta chain) was carried out in a study of cytomegalovirus exposure and HLA in healthy donors. The wider study: In an early release, HLA-typed donors contributed tens of millions of unique TCR sequences. Whole-study findings and limits: An analysis that was carried out later associated 15,000 to 20,000 TCR beta sequences with HLA alleles at 0.05 false discovery rate. When analyzed later, the rates of TCR association showed variation by HLA locus, with DRB1 the most and HLA-C the fewest. Certain sequence variants were highly shared and formed a cluster, and this cluster was likely a sequencing artifact.

A word on this clone: What it binds is not known.

The CDR3 totals 13 residues. Trimming took 2 bases from V and 7 from J, leaving 11 bases between them. Germline lookup yields CDR1 MNHEY and CDR2 SVGAGI. The PCR made use of 60 Vbeta and 13 Jbeta primers. Clones were read by immunoSEQ multiplex PCR, and TCRdb kept only the in-frame ones, dropping some. This sample has about 80,000 clones, with roughly 80% found just once. The chain is built from TRBV6-5 and TRBJ1-2; D is perhaps TRBD1 (6 bases). This receptor was obtained from a woman aged 45-65 years in good health and CMV-seropositive. Material for sequencing was PBMCs. The CDR3 spells CASSYAQGTGYTF. The DNA for the CDR3 is TGTGCCAGCAGTTACGCCCAGGGGACTGGCTACACCTTC.